These 18 T cell receptor beta chains share one sample of origin, sequenced in a study of cytomegalovirus exposure and HLA in healthy donors. The PCR employed 60 Vbeta primers together with 13 Jbeta primers. Clones were read by immunoSEQ multiplex PCR, and TCRdb kept only the in-frame ones, dropping some. The data hold over 75,000 clones, with approximately 80% observed a single time. Specimen: PBMCs. All receptors come from a woman aged 55-75 years in good health and CMV-seronegative.

The CDR3 sequence is CASSSSGTDSYEQYF. CDR3 DNA sequence: TGCGCCAGCAGCTCCTCCGGGACAGACTCCTACGAGCAGTACTTC. The rearrangement links TRBV5-1 to TRBJ2-7, with TRBD1 identical over 7 bases. V lost 3 bases to trimming and J lost 0 bases; unmatched junction nucleotides: 6. CDR1 is SGHRS, CDR2 YFSETQ, per germline. The length of the CDR3 is 15 residues.

This chain's CDR3 is CASSYKGGRARGEQYF. The CDR3, as DNA: TGTGCCAGCAGTTACAAAGGCGGGAGGGCCAGGGGCGAGCAGTACTTC. The chain couples TRBV6-5 to TRBJ2-5; TRBD2 agrees at 9 bases. The closer fit of TRBJ2-7 to the DNA end suggests the J call may be wrong. The germline V gene encodes CDR1 MNHEY and CDR2 SVGAGI. The CDR3 covers 16 residues.

V gene TRBV30 combines with J gene TRBJ1-1, with unresolved D. V was trimmed by 2 bases and J by 3 bases, leaving 10 bases between them. CDR1 GTSNPN and CDR2 SVGIG come from the germline V gene (reference sequence). The length of the CDR3 is 13 residues. DNA of the CDR3: TGTGCCTGGAGTCTTGAGCGAGACACTGAAGCTTTCTTT. Translation gives CAWSLERDTEAFF.

The V gene is TRBV7-8, the J gene TRBJ2-7; D is ambiguous. Germline V gene lookup returns CDR1 SGHVS and CDR2 FQNEAQ. V was shortened by 10 bases and J by 0 bases, with 13 bases between the two germline ends. The CDR3 spans 13 residues. CDR3 loop: CAIRVLSSYEQYF. The CDR3 DNA follows: TGTGCCATCCGGGTCCTGAGCTCCTACGAGCAGTACTTC.

The chain employs TRBV6-5 and TRBJ2-3, with D perhaps TRBD2 (6 bases). CDR1 and CDR2 (germline): MNHEY, SVGAGI. V lost 4 bases and J 4 bases, leaving 18 bases between the germline ends. The CDR3 totals 16 residues. CDR3 in amino acids: CASSSEGGEHADTQYF. CDR3 in DNA: TGTGCCAGCAGTTCAGAGGGAGGCGAGCACGCAGATACGCAGTATTTT.

V and J are TRBV4-1 and TRBJ1-4, with D unclear. This CDR3 comprises 14 residues. The germline V gene has CDR1 MGHRA and CDR2 YSYEKL. V was pared by 0 bases and J by 8 bases, with 10 bases between. CDR3 residues: CASSQEGAREKLFF. The DNA of the CDR3 is TGCGCCAGCAGCCAAGAAGGAGCCAGAGAAAAACTGTTTTTT.

A single count supports this clone. V and J are TRBV29-1 and TRBJ2-7; D might be TRBD1 (5 bases). This CDR3 is built from 13 residues. Trimming took off 4 bases at V and 7 bases at J, with 17 bases between the two ends. Germline loops: CDR1 SQVTM, CDR2 ANQGSEA. The CDR3 sequence is CSVGNRPQTEQYF. The CDR3 nucleotides read TGCAGCGTTGGTAACAGGCCCCAGACAGAGCAGTACTTC.

This clone appeared a few times. CDR3 amino acids: CASSSGRGGGNEQFF. The CDR3 DNA sequence: TGTGCCAGCAGCTCCGGACGGGGAGGGGGGAATGAGCAGTTCTTC. The chain has TRBV7-6 and TRBJ2-1, with D possibly being TRBD2 (7 bases). The CDR3 covers 15 residues. Germline values: CDR1 SGHVS, CDR2 FNYEAQ. The V end was cut by 4 bases, the J end by 7 bases, with 17 bases between.

This clone was recorded a few times. The genes are TRBV28 and TRBJ1-2; 9 bases line up with TRBD1. With 6 bases clipped from V and 3 bases from J, the junction kept 8 bases outside the gene matches. Germline V gene sequence: CDR1 MDHEN, CDR2 SYDVKM. The CDR3 is 15 amino acids. The CDR3 loop is CASSLTGGRHYGYTF. The CDR3 DNA is TGTGCCAGCAGCCTAACAGGGGGCAGGCACTATGGCTACACCTTC.

The chain combines TRBV7-2 with TRBJ2-2, with 7 positions matching TRBD2. The CDR3 loop spans 15 amino acids. Germline lookup yields CDR1 SGHTA and CDR2 FQGNSA. After removal of 7 bases from V and 7 bases from J, the junction contained 12 bases not matched to a gene. The CDR3 sequence is CASTPGGGPGGELFF. The CDR3 DNA follows: TGTGCCAGCACCCCGGGGGGAGGGCCCGGCGGGGAGCTGTTTTTT.

The CDR3 DNA follows: TGTGCCAGTAGTGTCGACAGGAACTACGAGCAGTACTTC. Translation gives CASSVDRNYEQYF. The gene calls are TRBV19 and TRBJ2-7, with D maybe TRBD1 (6 bases). Germline-derived CDR1 and CDR2 are LNHDA and SQIVND (reference sequence). Trimming shortened V by 5 bases and J by 3 bases, and 11 bases separated the two germline ends. This CDR3 is built from 13 residues.

The V call is TRBV2, the J call TRBJ2-7; tentatively, D is TRBD1 (6 bases). CDR3 length: 13 residues. Germline V gene sequence: CDR1 SNHLY, CDR2 FYNNEI. The V and J ends lost 3 bases and 7 bases respectively, with 13 bases between them. This CDR3 reads CASSENREGEQYF. The CDR3 DNA is TGTGCCAGCAGTGAGAACAGGGAAGGTGAGCAGTACTTC.

This clone occurred a few times. The CDR3 loop is CASTGTLMIFHSGNTIYF. The CDR3 DNA follows: TGTGCCAGCACAGGAACACTGATGATTTTTCATTCTGGAAACACCATATATTTT. V and J are TRBV21-1 and TRBJ1-3; no check of the table's D call, TRBD1, against the DNA was made. TRBV21-1 is classified as a pseudogene. CDR3 length equals 18 residues.

The chain links TRBV7-2 to TRBJ1-2; TRBD1 aligns across 8 bases. V lost 4 bases to trimming and J lost 4 bases; unmatched junction nucleotides: 11. CDR3 length equals 16 residues. Germline V gene sequence: CDR1 SGHTA, CDR2 FQGNSA. Written as DNA, the CDR3 is TGTGCCAGCAGCTCGGACAGGGTACGGGAAGGCTATGGCTACACCTTC. It specifies CASSSDRVREGYGYTF.

This clone was detected a few times. The chain joins TRBV19 to TRBJ1-1, with 10 bases identical to TRBD1. After removal of 10 bases from V and 4 bases from J, the junction contained 12 bases not matched to a gene. Germline V gene sequence: CDR1 LNHDA, CDR2 SQIVND (reference sequence). This CDR3 has 15 residues. CDR3 sequence reads: CATRQGAFGFTEAFF. CDR3 DNA: TGTGCCACTCGACAGGGGGCTTTTGGTTTCACTGAAGCTTTCTTT.

The CDR3 coding sequence is TGCGCCAGCAGCTTGGATGGGGGCTACTACGAGCAGTACTTC. Protein product: CASSLDGGYYEQYF. The chain couples TRBV5-1 to TRBJ2-7, with D perhaps TRBD1 (6 bases). CDR3 length: 14 amino acids. Trimming cost V 0 bases and J 3 bases, with 10 bases left between them. Germline V gene data show CDR1 as SGHRS and CDR2 as YFSETQ.

The chain links TRBV5-1 to TRBJ2-7, with a tentative D call TRBD1 (5 bases). V gave up 1 base and J gave up 3 bases, with 8 bases separating them. Germline V gene data show CDR1 as SGHRS and CDR2 as YFSETQ. This CDR3 has 13 residues. The CDR3 region is CASSLRQNYEQYF. Written as DNA, the CDR3 is TGCGCCAGCAGCTTGCGACAGAACTACGAGCAGTACTTC.

The chain uses TRBV27 and TRBJ2-7; TRBD2 agrees at 8 bases. Germline trimming cut 6 bases from V and 5 bases from J; bases unmatched to any gene: 12. The CDR3 runs 15 residues. Germline CDR1 reads MNHEY; CDR2 reads SMNVEV (reference sequence). CDR3 protein: CASSRGSGRADEQYF. The CDR3 region has the DNA TGTGCCAGCAGCCGGGGGAGCGGGAGAGCGGACGAGCAGTACTTC.